Shown below are 9 T cell receptor beta chains from a single sample sequenced in a study of blood T cell repertoires in COVID-19. Here immunoSEQ multiplex PCR was the method, and the copy in TCRdb shows in-frame clones only, minus some. The data show some 380,000 clones, approximately 88% seen once. The sequenced sample consisted of PBMCs or T cells enriched from blood (not recorded which). The receptors were gathered from a woman in her forties with acute COVID-19.

The V and J genes are TRBV6-5 and TRBJ2-7; 9 nucleotides match TRBD1. The length of the CDR3 is 15 residues. J lost 3 bases, V lost 5 bases, and 8 bases had no gene match. Looked up from germline, CDR1 is MNHEY and CDR2 is SVGAGI. CDR3 DNA sequence: TGTGCCAGCAGTATAACGACAGGGGGAATCTACGAGCAGTACTTC. It codes for CASSITTGGIYEQYF.

This chain links TRBV25-1 with TRBJ1-3, with TRBD1 identical over 7 bases. CDR3 size: 16 residues. Losses at the gene ends were 4 bases for V and 2 bases for J; bases not matched to a gene: 8. Germline V gene data show CDR1 as MGHDK and CDR2 as SYGVNS. Here the CDR3 DNA reads TGTGCCAGCAGTGGATCCACAGGGGACCCTGGAAACACCATATATTTT. It specifies CASSGSTGDPGNTIYF. The full variable domain, in which reference TRBV25-1 and TRBJ1-3 provide the parts outside the CDR3, is EADIYQTPRYLVIGTGKKITLECSQTMGHDKMYWYQQDPGMELHLIHYSYGVNSTEKGDLSSESTVSRIRTEHFPLTLESARPSHTSQYLCASSGSTGDPGNTIYFGEGSWLTVV.

The chain combines TRBV27 with TRBJ2-7, with D possibly TRBD1 on 6 matching bases. The ends were cut back, 5 bases at V and 1 base at J, with 15 bases in the middle. Per the germline V gene, CDR1 is MNHEY and CDR2 is SMNVEV (reference sequence). The CDR3 consists of 15 residues. The DNA of the CDR3 is TGTGCCAGCAGTGCGACAGGCGGTGGGTCCTACGAGCAGTACTTC. Its translation is CASSATGGGSYEQYF.

V gene TRBV6-6 combines with J gene TRBJ2-1; D gene ambiguous. Germline V lookup: CDR1 MNHNY, CDR2 SVGAGI (reference sequence). The V and J ends lost 5 bases and 7 bases respectively, with 6 bases between them. The CDR3 is made up of 11 amino acids. This chain's CDR3 is CASSVVNEQFF. CDR3 coding DNA: TGTGCCAGCAGTGTCGTAAATGAGCAGTTCTTC.

A single count supports this clone. This chain uses TRBV4-1 with TRBJ1-4, with D perhaps TRBD1 (5 bases). CDR3 length: 17 amino acids. V dropped 4 bases and J dropped 4 bases, with 19 bases sitting between them. In germline, CDR1 is MGHRA, CDR2 YSYEKL. The chain's CDR3 is CASSPLGWEGVNEKLFF. The DNA for the CDR3 is TGCGCCAGCAGCCCCCTTGGGTGGGAAGGGGTTAATGAAAAACTGTTTTTT.

The CDR3 coding sequence is TGTGCCTGGAGTTCGGGGGGAGAGACCCAGTACTTC. It encodes CAWSSGGETQYF. The chain joins TRBV30 to TRBJ2-5; TRBD2 agrees at 7 bases. Germline CDR1 is GTSNPN and CDR2 is SVGIG (reference sequence). The CDR3 consists of 12 residues. Trimming took 2 bases from V and 4 from J; bases not matched to a gene: 1.

This clone was detected only a few times. V usage is TRBV19 and J usage is TRBJ1-4, with D possibly matching TRBD1 (6 bases). With 2 bases removed from V and 0 bases from J, the gap between germline ends came to 16 bases. The germline V gene encodes CDR1 LNHDA and CDR2 SQIVND (reference sequence). This CDR3 spans 18 amino acids. The DNA of the CDR3 is TGTGCCAGTAGTATAACGTCAGGGGATTTCACAACTAATGAAAAACTGTTTTTT. Its translation: CASSITSGDFTTNEKLFF.

This chain joins TRBV7-9 and TRBJ1-5, with 8 bases matching TRBD1. Germline lookup yields CDR1 SEHNR and CDR2 FQNEAQ (reference sequence). Unmatched junction bases numbered 2, after V lost 0 bases and J lost 7 bases. This CDR3 spans 14 amino acids. The CDR3: CASSLATGGQPQHF. The DNA for the CDR3 is TGTGCCAGCAGCTTAGCAACAGGGGGGCAGCCCCAGCATTTT.

The rearrangement links TRBV19 to TRBJ1-6; no clear D gene. CDR3 length: 14 residues. Trimming shortened V by 6 bases and J by 9 bases, and 15 bases separated the two germline ends. Germline V gene lookup returns CDR1 LNHDA and CDR2 SQIVND (reference sequence). The CDR3 DNA follows: TGTGCCAGTAGCAATCCAGTTGATCGTTCACCCCTCCACTTT. This sequence encodes CASSNPVDRSPLHF.